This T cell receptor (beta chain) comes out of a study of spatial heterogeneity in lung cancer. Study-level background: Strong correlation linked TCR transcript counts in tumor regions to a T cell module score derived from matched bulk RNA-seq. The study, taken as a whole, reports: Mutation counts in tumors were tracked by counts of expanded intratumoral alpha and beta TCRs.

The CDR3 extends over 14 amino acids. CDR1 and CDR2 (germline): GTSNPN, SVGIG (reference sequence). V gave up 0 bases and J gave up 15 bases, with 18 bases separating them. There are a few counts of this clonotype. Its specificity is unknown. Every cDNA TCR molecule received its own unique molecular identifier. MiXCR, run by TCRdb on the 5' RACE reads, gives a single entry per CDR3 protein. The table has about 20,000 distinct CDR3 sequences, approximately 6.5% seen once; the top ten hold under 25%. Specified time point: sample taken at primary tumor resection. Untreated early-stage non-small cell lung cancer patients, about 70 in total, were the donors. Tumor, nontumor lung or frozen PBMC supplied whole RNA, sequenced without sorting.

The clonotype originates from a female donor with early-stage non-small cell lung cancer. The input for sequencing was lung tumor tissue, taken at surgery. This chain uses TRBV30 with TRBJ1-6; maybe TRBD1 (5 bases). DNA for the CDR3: TGTGCCTGGAGTGTAGGAAGGGGAATGCCTCACCTCCACTTT. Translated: CAWSVGRGMPHLHF.